The 30 T cell receptor beta chains below all came from one sample that was sequenced in a study of regulatory T cells in long-lasting Graves disease. Construction of TCR beta libraries relied on iRepertoire HTBI primers and on Arm-PCR targeting CDR3 regions. TCRdb reprocessed the multiplex PCR reads with MiXCR, giving one entry per CDR3 protein. Of about 610,000 distinct CDR3 sequences in the sample, 15% to 20% were seen once. Time point described: newly diagnosed GD, antithyroid drugs for less than 3 months. Construction of the TCR library relied on RNA isolated from PBMCs. These sequences were also reported in another study, on T cells in Graves' hyperthyroidism and ophthalmopathy.

Sequenced material: peripheral blood mononuclear cells (PBMCs), taken at new diagnosis, from a patient treated with antithyroid drugs. The receptors shown here come from a man between 18 and 35 years old with Graves disease.

This clonotype was seen many times. V and J are TRBV11-2 and TRBJ2-3; 12 bases line up with TRBD2. The V and J ends lost 5 bases and 6 bases, in that order; junction bases with no gene match: 9. Germline CDR1 is SGHAT and CDR2 is FQNNGV. The CDR3 is 16 residues long. DNA of the CDR3: TGTGCCAGCAGCCCGCGACTAGCGGGAGACGCGGATACGCAGTATTTT. It encodes CASSPRLAGDADTQYF.

This clonotype showed up many times. V and J are TRBV29-1 and TRBJ2-7; 9 bases line up with TRBD1. The CDR3 has 14 residues. Trimming removed 5 bases from V and 1 base from J; junction bases left unmatched: 6. Per the germline V gene, CDR1 is SQVTM and CDR2 is ANQGSEA. CDR3 in amino acids: CSVLNRGRSYEQYF. DNA for the CDR3: TGCAGCGTTTTAAACAGGGGGCGATCCTACGAGCAGTACTTC.

The sample holds many counts of this clonotype. This chain uses TRBV9 with TRBJ2-1, with 7 bases lining up with TRBD2. Losses at the gene ends were 0 bases for V and 4 bases for J; bases not matched to a gene: 4. This CDR3 region has 15 residues. The germline CDR1 and CDR2 sequences are SGDLS and YYNGEE. CDR3 bases: TGTGCCAGCAGCGTAGCTAGCGGAGGTTACAATGAGCAGTTCTTC. Amino acids: CASSVASGGYNEQFF.

This clonotype was picked up a small number of times. The genes are TRBV24-1 and TRBJ2-1, with D perhaps matching TRBD1 (5 bases). V was cut by 2 bases and J by 6 bases, with 10 bases left in between. CDR1 is KGHDR, CDR2 SFDVKD, per germline. The CDR3 consists of 14 residues. The CDR3 loop reads CATSDSARVNEQFF. CDR3 sequence (DNA): TGTGCCACCAGTGATTCGGCCAGGGTCAATGAGCAGTTCTTC.

The gene calls are TRBV4-1 and TRBJ2-7; no clear D. V was shortened by 4 bases and J by 2 bases, with 18 bases between the two germline ends. Germline V gives CDR1 MGHRA, CDR2 YSYEKL. The CDR3 totals 16 residues. The CDR3 reads CASSPLVTGPTYEQYF. As DNA, the CDR3 is TGCGCCAGCAGCCCCCTAGTTACCGGGCCCACCTACGAGCAGTACTTC.

This clonotype appeared once. This chain links TRBV18 with TRBJ2-7, with D possibly TRBD1 on 5 matching bases. V lost 3 bases to trimming and J lost 5 bases, with 11 bases between them. The CDR3 loop spans 13 amino acids. Germline V gives CDR1 KGHSH, CDR2 LQKENI. This chain's CDR3 is CASSPNAGNEQYF. As DNA, the CDR3 is TGTGCCAGCTCACCTAATGCAGGGAACGAGCAGTACTTC. The whole variable domain, filled in from reference TRBV18 and TRBJ2-7, reads NAGVMQNPRHLVRRRGQEARLRCSPMKGHSHVYWYRQLPEEGLKFMVYLQKENIIDESGMPKERFSAEFPKEGPSILRIQQVVRGDSAAYFCASSPNAGNEQYFGPGTRLTVT.

The V gene is TRBV3-1, the J gene TRBJ2-5; 7 bases are a match to TRBD1. Trimming removed 0 bases from V and 6 bases from J; junction bases left unmatched: 4. Germline V lookup: CDR1 LGHDT, CDR2 YNNKEL (reference sequence). This CDR3 is 14 amino acids long. The CDR3: CASSQDSTGQTQYF. The CDR3 DNA reads TGTGCCAGCAGCCAAGATTCGACAGGGCAGACCCAGTACTTC.

The rearrangement links TRBV9 to TRBJ2-6; 7 bases fit TRBD1. From germline, CDR1 is SGDLS and CDR2 YYNGEE. With 0 bases clipped from V and 1 base from J, the junction kept 10 bases outside the gene matches. CDR3 length equals 19 residues. The CDR3 spells CASSVAQQGRWSGANVLTF. CDR3 DNA: TGTGCCAGCAGCGTAGCTCAACAGGGGAGATGGTCTGGGGCCAACGTCCTGACTTTC.

The gene calls are TRBV9 and TRBJ2-2; D is possibly TRBD2 (5 bases). V lost 3 bases and J 7 bases, leaving 10 bases between the germline ends. CDR1 SGDLS and CDR2 YYNGEE come from the germline V gene. The CDR3 covers 13 residues. This CDR3 reads CASSGREIGELFF. In DNA form, the CDR3 reads TGTGCCAGCAGCGGCCGGGAAATCGGGGAGCTGTTTTTT.

The table lists this clonotype with a few counts. The V and J genes are TRBV9 and TRBJ2-7, with 9 bases that match TRBD1. Losses at the gene ends were 4 bases for V and 2 bases for J; bases not matched to a gene: 7. This CDR3 comprises 15 residues. CDR1 is SGDLS, CDR2 YYNGEE, per germline. The CDR3 sequence is CASSIGQGIAYEQYF. DNA of the CDR3: TGTGCCAGCAGCATCGGACAGGGGATCGCCTACGAGCAGTACTTC.

This clonotype has a handful of counts. This sequence joins TRBV28 and TRBJ1-6; 7 bases match TRBD1. The CDR3 spans 16 residues. With 5 bases clipped from V and 1 base from J, the junction kept 5 bases outside the gene matches. Germline CDR1 reads MDHEN; CDR2 reads SYDVKM. The CDR3 spells CASSPTTGSYNSPLHF. Here the CDR3 DNA reads TGTGCCAGCAGTCCGACGACAGGGTCCTATAATTCACCCCTCCACTTT.

This clonotype was recorded at least ten times. The chain recombines TRBV15 with TRBJ1-1; D not resolved. The CDR3 has 12 amino acids. The germline V gene encodes CDR1 LNHNV and CDR2 YYDKDF (reference sequence). V was cut by 0 bases and J by 2 bases, with 1 base left in between. CDR3 loop: CATSRDNTEAFF. CDR3 nucleotide sequence: TGTGCCACCAGCAGAGACAACACTGAAGCTTTCTTT. The variable domain in full, completed from reference TRBV15 and TRBJ1-1, reads DAMVIQNPRYQVTQFGKPVTLSCSQTLNHNVMYWYQQKSSQAPKLLFHYYDKDFNNEADTPDNFQSRRPNTSFCFLDIRSPGLGDTAMYLCATSRDNTEAFFGQGTRLTVV.

This rearrangement joins TRBV19 to TRBJ2-1; maybe TRBD1 (6 bases). The CDR3 runs to 14 residues. CDR1 LNHDA and CDR2 SQIVND come from the germline V gene (reference sequence). The V end lost 1 base, the J end lost 7 bases, and 11 bases lay between the germline ends. The CDR3 spells CASSIGYRANEQFF. CDR3 DNA sequence: TGTGCCAGTAGTATAGGTTACAGGGCGAATGAGCAGTTCTTC.

This clonotype was counted many times. This chain uses TRBV2 with TRBJ1-6; 9 bases fit TRBD1. The germline CDR1 and CDR2 sequences are SNHLY and FYNNEI. J gave up 9 bases and V 3 bases, and 6 bases lay outside the gene matches. The CDR3 is 15 residues long. The CDR3 DNA sequence: TGTGCCAGCAGTGATTCGGGACAGGGAGTTTCACCCCTCCACTTT. As protein: CASSDSGQGVSPLHF. The complete variable domain, with remaining parts taken from reference TRBV2 and TRBJ1-6, reads EPEVTQTPSHQVTQMGQEVILRCVPISNHLYFYWYRQILGQKVEFLVSFYNNEISEKSEIFDDQFSVERPDGSNFTLKIRSTKLEDSAMYFCASSDSGQGVSPLHFGNGTRLTVT.

This clonotype was seen repeatedly, ten times or more. This chain joins TRBV28 and TRBJ2-7; 7 bases fit TRBD2. J gave up 0 bases and V 4 bases, and 6 bases lay outside the gene matches. The germline gives CDR1 MDHEN, CDR2 SYDVKM. This CDR3 contains 15 residues. The CDR3: CASSSLAESSYEQYF. CDR3 nucleotides: TGTGCCAGCAGTTCCCTAGCGGAAAGCTCCTACGAGCAGTACTTC.

This clonotype has just one count. The chain employs TRBV11-2 and TRBJ2-5; the match to TRBD2 covers 12 bases. Germline assignment: CDR1 SGHAT and CDR2 FQNNGV. J was trimmed by 3 bases and V by 6 bases; bases with no gene match: 5. The CDR3 is 15 residues long. The CDR3 DNA reads as TGTGCCAGCAGGTCCAGGACTAGCGGGGAAGAGACCCAGTACTTC. The encoded protein is CASRSRTSGEETQYF. Looking up the rest from reference TRBV11-2 and TRBJ2-5 gives the full variable domain: EAGVAQSPRYKIIEKRQSVAFWCNPISGHATLYWYQQILGQGPKLLIQFQNNGVVDDSQLPKDRFSAERLKGVDSTLKIQPAKLEDSAVYLCASRSRTSGEETQYFGPGTRLLVL.

The sample holds many counts of this clonotype. The CDR3 here is CAWSTSGLAYEQYF. The DNA of the CDR3 is TGTGCCTGGAGTACGTCGGGACTAGCCTACGAGCAGTACTTC. The rearrangement joins TRBV30 to TRBJ2-7, with 8 bases that match TRBD2. The ends lost 2 bases at V and 2 bases at J; junction bases unmatched: 5. This CDR3 is built from 14 residues. In germline, CDR1 is GTSNPN, CDR2 SVGIG (reference sequence).

The chain is built from TRBV5-1 and TRBJ2-5; tentative D call: TRBD1 (6 bases). Trimming stripped 3 bases from V and 3 bases from J, with 12 bases between. The CDR3 runs 14 residues. Germline values: CDR1 SGHRS, CDR2 YFSETQ. This chain's CDR3 is CASSSQGLEETQYF. The CDR3 bases are TGCGCCAGCAGCTCTCAGGGGCTAGAAGAGACCCAGTACTTC.

The sample holds many counts of this clonotype. The chain is built from TRBV10-3 and TRBJ1-1; unclear D gene. Germline CDR1 is ENHRY and CDR2 is SYGVKD. The CDR3 runs 15 residues. V lost 0 bases and J 0 bases, leaving 8 bases between the germline ends. CDR3 sequence: CAISESMGMNTEAFF. The CDR3 nucleotides read TGTGCCATCAGTGAGTCGATGGGGATGAACACTGAAGCTTTCTTT.

There are many counts of this clonotype. This rearrangement joins TRBV12-3 or TRBV12-4 to TRBJ1-1, with D maybe TRBD1 (5 bases). The CDR3 consists of 12 residues. V lost 6 bases and J 8 bases, leaving 13 bases between the germline ends. The CDR3 region is CASRRRDAEAFF. The CDR3 nucleotides are TGTGCCAGCAGGCGACGGGACGCAGAAGCTTTCTTT.

About this clonotype itself: A much larger clone sits a single nucleotide away, making a read error possible. The rearrangement links TRBV11-2 to TRBJ1-1; a possible D gene is TRBD1 (6 bases). The CDR3 is 15 amino acids. CDR1 is SGHAT, CDR2 FQNNGV, per germline. Trimming pared 5 bases from V and 5 bases from J, leaving 18 bases between. CDR3 bases: TGTGCCAGCAGCGGCCCAGGGAGGGGGAGTACTGAAGCTTTCTTT. Protein product: CASSGPGRGSTEAFF.

This clonotype was detected ten times or more. This sequence joins TRBV2 and TRBJ2-7; 8 bases line up with TRBD2. The CDR3 runs 17 residues. The V gene end was trimmed by 6 bases and the J gene end by 2 bases; junction bases not matched to a gene: 15. Germline assignment: CDR1 SNHLY and CDR2 FYNNEI. CDR3 in DNA: TGTGCCAGCAGACCCCGGGGCCTAGCGGGTGGCCCCTACGAGCAGTACTTC. It is translated as CASRPRGLAGGPYEQYF.

Many counts were recorded for this clonotype. The rearrangement uses TRBV28 and TRBJ2-3; 10 bases fit TRBD2. V gave up 3 bases and J gave up 2 bases; unmatched junction bases: 5. The CDR3 sequence is 16 residues long. In germline, CDR1 is MDHEN, CDR2 SYDVKM. The CDR3 spells CASSFGLAEPTDTQYF. The CDR3 DNA reads as TGTGCCAGCAGTTTTGGACTAGCGGAGCCCACAGATACGCAGTATTTT.

This clonotype showed up many times. J is TRBJ2-3 and V is TRBV28; D is possibly TRBD2 (7 bases). Germline assignment: CDR1 MDHEN and CDR2 SYDVKM. Trimming cost V 6 bases and J 2 bases, with 12 bases left between them. The CDR3 totals 14 residues. This chain's CDR3 is CASRERDITDTQYF. CDR3 bases: TGTGCCAGCAGGGAGCGGGACATCACAGATACGCAGTATTTT.

In this sample, this clonotype turned up many times. Here the CDR3 DNA reads TGTGCCAGCAGCTTGATTTGGACTAGCGGGAGGTCAGATACGCAGTATTTT. As protein: CASSLIWTSGRSDTQYF. V and J are TRBV5-5 and TRBJ2-3, with 14 bases matching TRBD2. CDR1 is SGHKS and CDR2 is YYEKEE in the germline V gene (reference sequence). V shed 1 base, J shed 4 bases, and the junction held 5 bases outside the gene matches. The CDR3 contains 17 residues. The full variable domain, with the rest looked up from reference TRBV5-5 and TRBJ2-3, is DAGVTQSPTHLIKTRGQQVTLRCSPISGHKSVSWYQQVLGQGPQFIFQYYEKEERGRGNFPDRFSARQFPNYSSELNVNALLLGDSALYLCASSLIWTSGRSDTQYFGPGTRLTVL.

This clonotype was counted at least ten times. J is TRBJ2-1 and V is TRBV5-1; D is unclear. The V gene's germline CDR1 is SGHRS and CDR2 YFSETQ. The CDR3 covers 12 residues. Trimming left V 0 bases short and J 8 bases short, with 6 bases between. CDR3 sequence reads: CASSLVGDEQFF. CDR3 sequence (DNA): TGCGCCAGCAGCTTGGTGGGCGATGAGCAGTTCTTC. The full variable domain, rest sourced from reference TRBV5-1 and TRBJ2-1, is KAGVTQTPRYLIKTRGQQVTLSCSPISGHRSVSWYQQTPGQGLQFLFEYFSETQRNKGNFPGRFSGRQFSNSRSEMNVSTLELGDSALYLCASSLVGDEQFFGPGTRLTVL.

In its sample, this clonotype was seen many times. The chain has TRBV5-1 and TRBJ2-1; D unresolved. The germline V and J ends were trimmed by 3 bases and 5 bases, with 18 bases remaining between them. The germline V gene encodes CDR1 SGHRS and CDR2 YFSETQ. The CDR3 has 16 residues. The DNA of the CDR3 is TGCGCCAGCAGCTCAATGGACCCACTCAGGAACAATGAGCAGTTCTTC. It translates to CASSSMDPLRNNEQFF.

Regarding this clonotype: Possible read error: a much larger clone is one base away. The gene calls are TRBV5-1 and TRBJ2-1; 12 bases line up with TRBD1. The CDR3 extends over 15 amino acids. CDR1 is SGHRS, CDR2 YFSETQ, per germline. The CDR3 region is CASSWGQGANNKQFF. Written as DNA, the CDR3 is TGCGCCAGCAGCTGGGGACAGGGGGCTAACAATAAGCAGTTCTTC. Combining the CDR3 with reference TRBV5-1 and TRBJ2-1 gives the whole variable domain KAGVTQTPRYLIKTRGQQVTLSCSPISGHRSVSWYQQTPGQGLQFLFEYFSETQRNKGNFPGRFSGRQFSNSRSEMNVSTLELGDSALYLCASSWGQGANNKQFFGPGTRLTVL.

This clonotype has ten or more counts. The J gene is TRBJ2-3, the V gene TRBV24-1; D might be TRBD1 (5 bases). CDR3 length: 14 amino acids. Germline assignment: CDR1 KGHDR and CDR2 SFDVKD. Trimming stripped 3 bases from V and 3 bases from J, with 9 bases between. CDR3 amino acids: CATSDGSGTDTQYF. The CDR3 DNA follows: TGTGCCACCAGTGATGGCTCAGGGACAGATACGCAGTATTTT.

This clonotype was counted between two and nine times. The V call is TRBV11-2, the J call TRBJ2-7, with D possibly being TRBD1 (6 bases). Trimming removed 5 bases at V and 3 bases at J, with 17 bases between. CDR3 length: 15 residues. CDR1 and CDR2 (germline): SGHAT, FQNNGV. The CDR3 is CASSPSPRGDYEQYF. CDR3 bases: TGTGCCAGCAGCCCCTCCCCCAGGGGTGACTACGAGCAGTACTTC.